This TCR beta chain appears in the sequencing data of a study of cytomegalovirus exposure and HLA in healthy donors. V lost 0 bases, J lost 1 base, and 1 base stayed unmatched. This CDR3 is built from 15 residues. The germline V gene has CDR1 SGHDT and CDR2 YYEEEE. It was with 60 Vbeta and 13 Jbeta primers that the PCR ran. The repertoire was sequenced with immunoSEQ multiplex PCR; TCRdb's copy has only in-frame clones and lacks some. Seen here are approximately 95,000 clones, 70% to 80% observed once, and the top ten hold 9.5% to 13%. This clone was recorded a few times. The V and J genes are TRBV5-6 and TRBJ2-3, with TRBD2 identical over 8 bases. Input material: PBMCs. This receptor was taken from a man younger than 35 in good health and CMV-seropositive. CDR3 region: CASSLATSGTDTQYF. CDR3 sequence (DNA): TGTGCCAGCAGCTTGGCGACTAGCGGCACAGATACGCAGTATTTT. Looking up the rest from reference TRBV5-6 and TRBJ2-3 gives the full variable domain: DAGVTQSPTHLIKTRGQQVTLRCSPKSGHDTVSWYQQALGQGPQFIFQYYEEEERQRGNFPDRFSGHQFPNYSSELNVNALLLGDSALYLCASSLATSGTDTQYFGPGTRLTVL.